This TCR beta chain was sequenced in a study of blood T cell repertoires in COVID-19. About the research overall: Specimens from acute and convalescent COVID-19 originated in the United States, Italy and Spain. PBMCs, B-cell-depleted T cells, or T cells provided the cDNA or gDNA that made up the material.

V was pared by 3 bases and J by 4 bases, with 12 bases of the junction left unmatched. Germline values: CDR1 MGHRA, CDR2 YSYEKL. The CDR3 runs to 17 residues. The study assigned cohorts using participant-reported clinical history. The data were produced by immunoSEQ multiplex PCR, yet TCRdb's version contains in-frame clones alone and is incomplete. The repertoire holds about 190,000 clones, roughly 80% seen once, with roughly 3.2% in the top ten. The source of this sequence is a woman between 25 and 40 years old who had recovered from COVID-19. Specimen: PBMCs or T cells enriched from blood (not recorded which). V usage is TRBV4-1 and J usage is TRBJ2-1, with 7 bases lining up with TRBD2. The CDR3 protein is CASSQPFGRGTYNEQFF. The CDR3 DNA follows: TGCGCCAGCAGCCAGCCATTCGGGCGGGGGACTTACAATGAGCAGTTCTTC.